A selection of T cell receptor beta chains follows, all from one sample in a study of blood T cell repertoires in COVID-19. The repertoire was sequenced with immunoSEQ multiplex PCR; TCRdb's copy has only in-frame clones and lacks some. The sample holds about 200,000 clones, 65% to 85% seen once. The source material was peripheral blood. The origin of the receptors is a woman at least 80 years old with acute or convalescent COVID-19. The CDR3 runs from the conserved cysteine through the conserved F or W. The D gene is left open where the match is weak. Clone size is shown for a subset of rows, as once, few, many or a class of expanded clone.

clone_size: .
v_call: TRBV5-1
d_call: .
j_call: TRBJ1-2
cdr3_length: 15
cdr3_nt: TGCGCCAGCAGCTTGGGTTTTAGCCTTACTTATGGCTACACCTTC
cdr3_aa: CASSLGFSLTYGYTF

clone_size: .
v_call: TRBV7-8
d_call: .
j_call: TRBJ2-1
cdr3_length: 16
cdr3_nt: TGTGCCAGCCATCCACGGGAGCAGGAGAGCTACAATGAGCAGTTCTTC
cdr3_aa: CASHPREQESYNEQFF

clone_size: .
v_call: TRBV6-5
d_call: .
j_call: TRBJ2-7
cdr3_length: 13
cdr3_nt: TGTGCCAGCACCCGACAGGTGTTTTTCGAGCAGTACTTC
cdr3_aa: CASTRQVFFEQYF

clone_size: .
v_call: TRBV3-1/TRBV3-2
d_call: .
j_call: TRBJ1-5
cdr3_length: 14
cdr3_nt: TGTGCCAGCAGCCAGTCACAGGGTGGCCAGCCCCAGCATTTT
cdr3_aa: CASSQSQGGQPQHF

clone_size: .
v_call: TRBV27
d_call: .
j_call: TRBJ1-3
cdr3_length: 15
cdr3_nt: TGTGCCAGCAGTTTTGGGCAGATCTCTGGAAACACCATATATTTT
cdr3_aa: CASSFGQISGNTIYF

clone_size: .
v_call: TRBV4-1
d_call: TRBD1
j_call: TRBJ2-5
cdr3_length: 16
cdr3_nt: TGCGCCAGCAGCCAAGGGAGACAGGGGGCGGGGGAGACCCAGTACTTC
cdr3_aa: CASSQGRQGAGETQYF

clone_size: .
v_call: TRBV5-1
d_call: .
j_call: TRBJ2-2
cdr3_length: 15
cdr3_nt: TGCGCCAGCAGCTTTGCCGGGACAAACACCGGGGAGCTGTTTTTT
cdr3_aa: CASSFAGTNTGELFF

clone_size: .
v_call: TRBV5-1
d_call: .
j_call: TRBJ1-3
cdr3_length: 16
cdr3_nt: TGCGCCAGCAGCTCTGAGGGCGGAGGATCTGGAAACACCATATATTTT
cdr3_aa: CASSSEGGGSGNTIYF

clone_size: few
v_call: TRBV5-1
d_call: .
j_call: TRBJ1-5
cdr3_length: 15
cdr3_nt: TGCGCCAGCAGCTTGGAGGCCGGGGGGGATCAGCCCCAGCATTTT
cdr3_aa: CASSLEAGGDQPQHF

clone_size: .
v_call: TRBV4-2
d_call: TRBD2
j_call: TRBJ2-3
cdr3_length: 19
cdr3_nt: TGTGCCAGCAGCCAAGTTTGGCTAGCGGGAGGGCTGGGTACAGATACGCAGTATTTT
cdr3_aa: CASSQVWLAGGLGTDTQYF

clone_size: .
v_call: TRBV7-2
d_call: TRBD1
j_call: TRBJ1-6
cdr3_length: 17
cdr3_nt: TGTGCCAGCAGCTTAGGGACAGGGGGCTCCTATAATTCACCCCTCCACTTT
cdr3_aa: CASSLGTGGSYNSPLHF

clone_size: few
v_call: TRBV5-4
d_call: TRBD1
j_call: TRBJ2-7
cdr3_length: 14
cdr3_nt: TGTGCCAGCAGCGTCAGACAGGGTTCCTACGAGCAGTACTTC
cdr3_aa: CASSVRQGSYEQYF

clone_size: .
v_call: TRBV5-6
d_call: .
j_call: TRBJ2-7
cdr3_length: 15
cdr3_nt: TGTGCCAGCAGCTGGTTTATAGCGGAACCCTACGAGCAGTACTTC
cdr3_aa: CASSWFIAEPYEQYF

clone_size: few
v_call: TRBV5-1
d_call: TRBD1
j_call: TRBJ1-6
cdr3_length: 15
cdr3_nt: TGCGCCAGCAGCTTTCAAACAGGGGGTAATTCACCCCTCCACTTT
cdr3_aa: CASSFQTGGNSPLHF

clone_size: .
v_call: TRBV27
d_call: TRBD1
j_call: TRBJ1-4
cdr3_length: 17
cdr3_nt: TGTGCCAGCAGTCCAGACAGGGGCCATGCAACTAATGAAAAACTGTTTTTT
cdr3_aa: CASSPDRGHATNEKLFF

clone_size: .
v_call: TRBV5-4
d_call: TRBD2
j_call: TRBJ2-1
cdr3_length: 15
cdr3_nt: TGTGCCAGCAGCTTGACTAGCGGGAGGGCAACTGAGCAGTTCTTC
cdr3_aa: CASSLTSGRATEQFF

clone_size: .
v_call: TRBV5-6
d_call: .
j_call: TRBJ1-5
cdr3_length: 15
cdr3_nt: TGTGCCAGCAGCTCCAGGTCTTATAGCAATCAGCCCCAGCATTTT
cdr3_aa: CASSSRSYSNQPQHF

clone_size: .
v_call: TRBV6-5
d_call: TRBD1
j_call: TRBJ2-7
cdr3_length: 14
cdr3_nt: TGTGCCAGCAGCCGGGACAGTGAGAACTACGAGCAGTACTTC
cdr3_aa: CASSRDSENYEQYF

clone_size: .
v_call: TRBV27
d_call: TRBD2
j_call: TRBJ2-2
cdr3_length: 19
cdr3_nt: TGTGCCAGCAGTTTACTAGGGCGGGAGGGCCGATCGGGAACCGGGGAGCTGTTTTTT
cdr3_aa: CASSLLGREGRSGTGELFF

clone_size: .
v_call: TRBV7-6
d_call: .
j_call: TRBJ2-7
cdr3_length: 15
cdr3_nt: TGTGCCAGCAGCTCGGCATCCCGACAGTCCTACGAGCAGTACTTC
cdr3_aa: CASSSASRQSYEQYF

clone_size: .
v_call: TRBV5-1
d_call: TRBD1
j_call: TRBJ2-7
cdr3_length: 14
cdr3_nt: TGCGCCAGCAGCCAGGACAGGGACCCCGGCGGGCAGTACTTC
cdr3_aa: CASSQDRDPGGQYF

clone_size: .
v_call: TRBV6-2/TRBV6-3
d_call: .
j_call: TRBJ1-5
cdr3_length: 14
cdr3_nt: TGTGCCAGCAGTCGAGAATATAGCAATCAGCCCCAGCATTTT
cdr3_aa: CASSREYSNQPQHF

clone_size: .
v_call: TRBV19
d_call: .
j_call: TRBJ1-6
cdr3_length: 16
cdr3_nt: TGTGCCAGTAGGATTAAACAGGGTGGGCATAATTCACCCCTCCACTTT
cdr3_aa: CASRIKQGGHNSPLHF

clone_size: .
v_call: TRBV6-6
d_call: TRBD1
j_call: TRBJ2-7
cdr3_length: 14
cdr3_nt: TGTGCCAGCAGTTTCCCCGGGACAGGGACCGAGCAGTACTTC
cdr3_aa: CASSFPGTGTEQYF

clone_size: .
v_call: TRBV5-8
d_call: .
j_call: TRBJ1-5
cdr3_length: 12
cdr3_nt: TGTGCCAGCAGCTTGGTCGATCAGCCCCAGCATTTT
cdr3_aa: CASSLVDQPQHF

clone_size: .
v_call: TRBV5-6
d_call: TRBD1
j_call: TRBJ2-1
cdr3_length: 15
cdr3_nt: TGTGCCAGCAGCTTCCTGGGACAGGGAGACTATGAGCAGTTCTTC
cdr3_aa: CASSFLGQGDYEQFF

clone_size: .
v_call: TRBV7-9
d_call: .
j_call: TRBJ1-2
cdr3_length: 12
cdr3_nt: TGTGCCAGCAGCTTAGTCAGGGATGGCTACACCTTC
cdr3_aa: CASSLVRDGYTF

clone_size: .
v_call: TRBV6-5
d_call: .
j_call: TRBJ1-5
cdr3_length: 15
cdr3_nt: TGTGCCAGCAGTCTCGACAGTTTCTCCAATCAGCCCCAGCATTTT
cdr3_aa: CASSLDSFSNQPQHF

clone_size: .
v_call: TRBV10-2
d_call: TRBD2
j_call: TRBJ2-1
cdr3_length: 16
cdr3_nt: TGCGCCAGCACCACTGGGACTAGCGGGCGGTACAATGAGCAGTTCTTC
cdr3_aa: CASTTGTSGRYNEQFF

clone_size: .
v_call: TRBV28
d_call: TRBD2
j_call: TRBJ2-7
cdr3_length: 14
cdr3_nt: TGTGCCAGCAGTGGACTAGCGGACTCCTACGAGCAGTACTTC
cdr3_aa: CASSGLADSYEQYF

clone_size: few
v_call: TRBV2
d_call: .
j_call: TRBJ1-6
cdr3_length: 16
cdr3_nt: TGTGCCAGCAGTGCGTACAGGAGCTCCTATAATTCACCCCTCCACTTT
cdr3_aa: CASSAYRSSYNSPLHF

clone_size: .
v_call: TRBV4-2
d_call: TRBD2
j_call: TRBJ2-1
cdr3_length: 15
cdr3_nt: TGTGCCAGCACCCCTCTGGCGGGGGGGTACAATGAGCAGTTCTTC
cdr3_aa: CASTPLAGGYNEQFF

clone_size: .
v_call: TRBV25-1
d_call: .
j_call: TRBJ1-2
cdr3_length: 15
cdr3_nt: TGTGCCAGCAGTGATTCCGGGTCAATGGACTATGGCTACACCTTC
cdr3_aa: CASSDSGSMDYGYTF

clone_size: .
v_call: TRBV6-6
d_call: .
j_call: TRBJ2-2
cdr3_length: 13
cdr3_nt: TGTGCCAGCAGTTCTGGAGGGACCGGGGAGCTGTTTTTT
cdr3_aa: CASSSGGTGELFF

clone_size: .
v_call: TRBV6-5
d_call: .
j_call: TRBJ2-1
cdr3_length: 14
cdr3_nt: TGTGCCAGCAGAGGGGGGGTATCCTACAATGAGCAGTTCTTC
cdr3_aa: CASRGGVSYNEQFF

clone_size: once
v_call: TRBV2
d_call: .
j_call: TRBJ2-3
cdr3_length: 14
cdr3_nt: TGTGCCAGCAGTGCGGACTCGAGAACAGATACGCAGTATTTT
cdr3_aa: CASSADSRTDTQYF

clone_size: few
v_call: TRBV6-5
d_call: TRBD1
j_call: TRBJ2-2
cdr3_length: 15
cdr3_nt: TGTGCCAGCAGTCCCGGGACAGTGAACACCGGGGAGCTGTTTTTT
cdr3_aa: CASSPGTVNTGELFF

clone_size: .
v_call: TRBV6-5
d_call: TRBD1
j_call: TRBJ1-2
cdr3_length: 15
cdr3_nt: TGTGCCAGCAGAAGACAGGGGGTAGAAACGTTGGGCTACACCTTC
cdr3_aa: CASRRQGVETLGYTF

clone_size: .
v_call: TRBV27
d_call: TRBD2
j_call: TRBJ2-1
cdr3_length: 17
cdr3_nt: TGTGCCAGCAGTTTATTCCTAGCGGGCCGCTCCTACAATGAGCAGTTCTTC
cdr3_aa: CASSLFLAGRSYNEQFF

clone_size: .
v_call: TRBV7-8
d_call: TRBD2
j_call: TRBJ2-7
cdr3_length: 15
cdr3_nt: TGTGCCAGCAGCCCCGGGGGGGCGAGCTCCTACGAGCAGTACTTC
cdr3_aa: CASSPGGASSYEQYF

clone_size: .
v_call: TRBV5-1
d_call: TRBD1
j_call: TRBJ2-2
cdr3_length: 16
cdr3_nt: TGCGCCAGCACCGTAACGGGACAGACGAACACCGGGGAGCTGTTTTTT
cdr3_aa: CASTVTGQTNTGELFF

clone_size: .
v_call: TRBV12-3/TRBV12-4
d_call: .
j_call: TRBJ2-5
cdr3_length: 12
cdr3_nt: TGTGCCAGCAGTTTAGCGTCAAAGACCCAGTACTTC
cdr3_aa: CASSLASKTQYF